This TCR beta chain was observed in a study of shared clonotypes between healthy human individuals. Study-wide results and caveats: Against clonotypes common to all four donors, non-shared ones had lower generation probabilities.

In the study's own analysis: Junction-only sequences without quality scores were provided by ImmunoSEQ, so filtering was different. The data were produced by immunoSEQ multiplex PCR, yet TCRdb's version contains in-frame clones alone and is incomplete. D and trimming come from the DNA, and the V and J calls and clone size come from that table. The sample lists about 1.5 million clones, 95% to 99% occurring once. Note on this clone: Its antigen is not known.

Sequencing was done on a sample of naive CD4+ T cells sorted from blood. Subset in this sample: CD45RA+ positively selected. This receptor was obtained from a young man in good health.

The CDR3: CASSPPGLETDTQYF. In DNA, the CDR3 is TGTGCCAGCAGCCCACCGGGACTAGAAACAGATACGCAGTATTTT. The chain has TRBV7-3 and TRBJ2-3; 8 bases are shared with TRBD2. J lost 3 bases, V lost 5 bases, and 7 bases had no gene match. Germline V gene sequence: CDR1 SGHTA, CDR2 FQGTGA. There are 15 residues in the CDR3.